Reported below is one TCR beta chain. What it binds is unknown. The data were obtained in a study of T cells in Graves' hyperthyroidism and ophthalmopathy. Overall study: The authors collected peripheral blood at initial diagnosis, before any treatment. The study's findings and limits: Most thyroid clonotypes expanded above 0.001 appeared in blood too.

Those patients with uncontrolled infection, other autoimmune disease, pregnancy or lactation were excluded. RNA transcripts yielded amplified TCR beta CDR3 regions. The primer set for the first-round RT-PCR of the TCR CDR3 was HTBI. Each CDR3 protein gets one entry after TCRdb re-called the multiplex PCR reads with MiXCR. The sample shows roughly 400,000 distinct CDR3 sequences, 11% to 15% of them seen only once. CDR3 length: 16 residues. Germline assignment: CDR1 ENHRY and CDR2 SYGVKD. The V and J ends lost 6 bases and 0 bases respectively, with 18 bases between them. The sample comprised blood. The TCR was taken from a man in his fifties or sixties with Graves' ophthalmopathy. The chain employs TRBV10-3 and TRBJ2-7, with D tentatively TRBD2 (7 bases). CDR3 protein: CAISVGGGVSSYEQYF. CDR3 in DNA: TGTGCCATCAGCGTGGGGGGGGGCGTGTCCTCCTACGAGCAGTACTTC.